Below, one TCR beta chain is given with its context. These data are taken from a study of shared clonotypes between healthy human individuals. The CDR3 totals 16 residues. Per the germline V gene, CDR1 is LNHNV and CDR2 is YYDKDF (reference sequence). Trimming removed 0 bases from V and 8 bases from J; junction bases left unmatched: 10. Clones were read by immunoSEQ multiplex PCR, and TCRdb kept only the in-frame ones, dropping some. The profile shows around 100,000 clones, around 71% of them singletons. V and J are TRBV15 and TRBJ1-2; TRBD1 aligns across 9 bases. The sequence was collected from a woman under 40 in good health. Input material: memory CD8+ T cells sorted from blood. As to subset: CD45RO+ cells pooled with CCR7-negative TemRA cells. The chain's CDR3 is CATSREHNTGGWGYTF. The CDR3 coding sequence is TGTGCCACCAGCAGAGAGCATAATACAGGGGGCTGGGGCTACACCTTC.